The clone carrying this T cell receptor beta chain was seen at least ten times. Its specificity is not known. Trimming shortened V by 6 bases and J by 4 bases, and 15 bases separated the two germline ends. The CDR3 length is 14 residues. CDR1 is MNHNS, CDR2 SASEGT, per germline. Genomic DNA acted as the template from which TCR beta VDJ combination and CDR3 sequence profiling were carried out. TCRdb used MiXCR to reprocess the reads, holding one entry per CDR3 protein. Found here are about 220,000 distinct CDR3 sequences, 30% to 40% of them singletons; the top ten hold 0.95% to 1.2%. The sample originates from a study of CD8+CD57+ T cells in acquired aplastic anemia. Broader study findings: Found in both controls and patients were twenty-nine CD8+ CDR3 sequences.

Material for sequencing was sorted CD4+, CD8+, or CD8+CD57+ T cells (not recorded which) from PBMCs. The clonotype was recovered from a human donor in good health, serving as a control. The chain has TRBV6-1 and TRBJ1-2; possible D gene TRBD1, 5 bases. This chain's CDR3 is CASSGDATTYGYTF. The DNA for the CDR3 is TGTGCCAGCAGCGGGGACGCTACCACCTATGGCTACACCTTC.